This T cell receptor beta chain originates from a study of PD-1 blockade in classical Hodgkin lymphoma. Assay used: immunoSEQ multiplex PCR; TCRdb lists only in-frame clones, some missing. Of tens of thousands of clones in the sample, over 65% are singletons; the top ten hold 40%. There was relapse after autologous stem cell transplantation in every patient, and there was variation in brentuximab vedotin exposure. Patients had relapsed/refractory classical Hodgkin lymphoma with complete response, partial response or progressive disease as best response. Losses at the gene ends were 0 bases for V and 4 bases for J; bases not matched to a gene: 10. The CDR3 covers 17 residues. The germline gives CDR1 SGHRS, CDR2 YFSETQ. Overall study results and limits: Reported findings placed baseline TCR diversity lower in newly diagnosed patients (compared with healthy donors). Individuals initiating nivolumab under 1 year after ASCT were excluded. The study found that TCR diversity rose significantly by C4D1 in CD4+ but not CD8+ cells.

With respect to this clone: Its antigen is not known.

This rearrangement joins TRBV5-1 to TRBJ1-3; 7 nucleotides agree with TRBD1. Sample: peripheral blood mononuclear cells (PBMCs), taken before the second cycle of nivolumab. The receptor was isolated from a human donor with classical Hodgkin lymphoma. Here the CDR3 reads CASSLERGGDLGNTIYF. CDR3 DNA sequence: TGCGCCAGCAGCTTGGAAAGAGGGGGCGATCTGGGAAACACCATATATTTT.